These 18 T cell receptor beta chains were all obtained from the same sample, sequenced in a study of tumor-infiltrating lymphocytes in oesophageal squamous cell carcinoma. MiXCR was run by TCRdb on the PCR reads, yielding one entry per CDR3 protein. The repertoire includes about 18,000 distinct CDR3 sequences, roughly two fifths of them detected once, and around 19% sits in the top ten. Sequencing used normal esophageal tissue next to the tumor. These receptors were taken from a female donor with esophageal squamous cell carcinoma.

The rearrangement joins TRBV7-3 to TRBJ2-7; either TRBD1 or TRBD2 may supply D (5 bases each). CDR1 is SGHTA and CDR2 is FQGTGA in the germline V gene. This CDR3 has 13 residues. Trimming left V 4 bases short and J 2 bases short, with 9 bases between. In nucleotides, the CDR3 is TGTGCCAGCAGCTCGGGACCAACCTACGAGCAGTACTTC. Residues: CASSSGPTYEQYF.

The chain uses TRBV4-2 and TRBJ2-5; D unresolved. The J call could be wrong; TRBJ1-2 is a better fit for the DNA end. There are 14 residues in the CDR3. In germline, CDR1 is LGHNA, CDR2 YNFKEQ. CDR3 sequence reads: CASSHQQVDYGYTF. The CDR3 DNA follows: TGTGCCAGCAGCCACCAGCAGGTCGACTATGGCTACACCTTC.

CDR3 nucleotide sequence: TGTGCCAGCAGCCCTATAGCGGGAGGCCACAATGAGCAGTTCTTC. It codes for CASSPIAGGHNEQFF. The V call is TRBV7-6, the J call TRBJ2-7, with TRBD2 identical over 10 bases. The closer fit of TRBJ2-1 to the DNA end suggests the J call may be wrong. The CDR3 consists of 15 residues. Germline V lookup: CDR1 SGHVS, CDR2 FNYEAQ.

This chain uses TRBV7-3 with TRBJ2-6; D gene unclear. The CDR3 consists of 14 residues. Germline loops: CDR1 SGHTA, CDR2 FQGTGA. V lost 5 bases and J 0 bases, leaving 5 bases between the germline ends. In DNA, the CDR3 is TGTGCCAGCAGCGTTAACTCTGGGGCCAACGTCCTGACTTTC. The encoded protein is CASSVNSGANVLTF.

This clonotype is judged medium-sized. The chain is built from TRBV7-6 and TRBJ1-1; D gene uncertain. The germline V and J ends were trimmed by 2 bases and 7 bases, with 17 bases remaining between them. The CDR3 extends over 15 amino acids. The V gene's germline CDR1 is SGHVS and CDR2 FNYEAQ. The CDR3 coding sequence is TGTGCCAGCAGCTTACATTTGGACGCCCAGTTTGAAGCTTTCTTT. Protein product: CASSLHLDAQFEAFF. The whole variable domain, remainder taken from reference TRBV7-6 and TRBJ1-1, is GAGVSQSPRYKVTKRGQDVALRCDPISGHVSLYWYRQALGQGPEFLTYFNYEAQQDKSGLPNDRFSAERPEGSISTLTIQRTEQRDSAMYRCASSLHLDAQFEAFFGQGTRLTVV.

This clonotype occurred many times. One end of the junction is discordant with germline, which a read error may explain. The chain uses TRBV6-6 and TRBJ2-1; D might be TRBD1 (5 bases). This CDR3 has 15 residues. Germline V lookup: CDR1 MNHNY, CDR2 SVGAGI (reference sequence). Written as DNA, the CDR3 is TGTGCCAGCAGTTACTCTCGGACACCCGATTCACCCCTCCACTTC. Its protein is CASSYSRTPDSPLHF.

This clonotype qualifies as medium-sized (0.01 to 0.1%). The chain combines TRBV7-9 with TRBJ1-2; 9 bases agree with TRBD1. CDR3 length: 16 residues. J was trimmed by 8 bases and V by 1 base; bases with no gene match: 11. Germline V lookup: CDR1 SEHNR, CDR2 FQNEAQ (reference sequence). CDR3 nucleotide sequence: TGTGCCAGCAGCTTAGGAGGAGCACAGGGGGCGGGAGGCTACACCTTC. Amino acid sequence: CASSLGGAQGAGGYTF.

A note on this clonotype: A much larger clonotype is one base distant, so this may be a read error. The CDR3 nucleotides read TGTGCCAGCAGTGAAAACCAACTAGCGGGGGGGCCTGAGCAGTACTTC. This sequence encodes CASSENQLAGGPEQYF. This chain links TRBV2 with TRBJ1-1, with TRBD2 matching 13 bases. The better agreement between TRBJ2-7 and the DNA end casts doubt on the J call. CDR1 and CDR2 (germline): SNHLY, FYNNEI. The CDR3 sequence is 16 residues long.

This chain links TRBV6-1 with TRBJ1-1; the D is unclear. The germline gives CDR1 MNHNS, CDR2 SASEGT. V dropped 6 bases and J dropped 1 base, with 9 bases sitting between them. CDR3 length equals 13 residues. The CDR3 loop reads CASRVLGNTEAFF. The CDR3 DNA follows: TGTGCCAGCAGGGTCCTAGGGAACACTGAAGCTTTCTTT.

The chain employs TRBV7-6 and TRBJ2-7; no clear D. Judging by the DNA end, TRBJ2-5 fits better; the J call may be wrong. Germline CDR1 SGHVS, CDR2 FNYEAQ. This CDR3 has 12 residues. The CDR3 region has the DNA TGTGCCAGCAGCGACCCCGGGGAGACCCAGTACTTC. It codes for CASSDPGETQYF.

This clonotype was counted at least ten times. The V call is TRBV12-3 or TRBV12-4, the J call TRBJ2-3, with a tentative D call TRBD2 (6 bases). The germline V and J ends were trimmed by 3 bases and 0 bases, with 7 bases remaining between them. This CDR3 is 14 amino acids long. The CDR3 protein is CASSFGGSTDTQYF. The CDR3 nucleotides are TGTGCCAGCAGTTTCGGGGGAAGCACAGATACGCAGTATTTT.

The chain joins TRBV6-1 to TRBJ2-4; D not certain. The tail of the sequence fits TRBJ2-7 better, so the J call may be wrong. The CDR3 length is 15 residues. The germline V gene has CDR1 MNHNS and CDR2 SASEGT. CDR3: CASSESRPSTYEQYF. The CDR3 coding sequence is TGTGCCAGCAGTGAATCGAGGCCCTCTACCTACGAGCAGTACTTC.

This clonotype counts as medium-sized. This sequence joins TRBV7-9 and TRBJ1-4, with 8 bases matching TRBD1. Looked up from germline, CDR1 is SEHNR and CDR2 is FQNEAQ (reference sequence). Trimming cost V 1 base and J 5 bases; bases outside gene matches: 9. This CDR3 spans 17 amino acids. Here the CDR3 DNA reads TGTGCCAGCAGCTTAGGACAGGGGAGGGGAGCGAATGAAAAACTGTTTTTT. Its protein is CASSLGQGRGANEKLFF.

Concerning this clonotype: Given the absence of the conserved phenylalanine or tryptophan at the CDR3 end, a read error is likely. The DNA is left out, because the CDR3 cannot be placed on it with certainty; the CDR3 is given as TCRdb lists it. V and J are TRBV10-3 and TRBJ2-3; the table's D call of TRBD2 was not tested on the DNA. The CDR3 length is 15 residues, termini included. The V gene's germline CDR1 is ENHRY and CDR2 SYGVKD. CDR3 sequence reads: CATQTSGSQTQYFGP.

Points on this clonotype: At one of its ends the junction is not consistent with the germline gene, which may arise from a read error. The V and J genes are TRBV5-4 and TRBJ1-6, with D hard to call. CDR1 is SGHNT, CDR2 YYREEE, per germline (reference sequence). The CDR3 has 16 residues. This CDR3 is CASSLTWLAGNNEQYF. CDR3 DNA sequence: TGTGCCAGCAGTCTTACATGGCTAGCGGGAAACAATGAGCAGTACTTT. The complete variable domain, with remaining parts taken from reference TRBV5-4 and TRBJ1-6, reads ETGVTQSPTHLIKTRGQQVTLRCSSQSGHNTVSWYQQALGQGPQFIFQYYREEENGRGNFPPRFSGLQFPNYSSELNVNALELDDSALYLCASSLTWLAGNNEQYFGNGTRLTVT.

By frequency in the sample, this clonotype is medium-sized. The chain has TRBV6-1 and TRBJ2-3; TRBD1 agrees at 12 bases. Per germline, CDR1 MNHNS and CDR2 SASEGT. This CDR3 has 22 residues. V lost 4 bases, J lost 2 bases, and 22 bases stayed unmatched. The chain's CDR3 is CASSGTRGQGASRAFYTDTQYF. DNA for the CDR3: TGTGCCAGCAGTGGGACTCGGGGACAGGGGGCGTCCAGGGCTTTTTACACAGATACGCAGTATTTT.

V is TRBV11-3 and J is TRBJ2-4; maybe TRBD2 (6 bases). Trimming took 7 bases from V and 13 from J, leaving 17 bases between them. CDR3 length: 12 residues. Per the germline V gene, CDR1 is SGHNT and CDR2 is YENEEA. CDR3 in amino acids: CASKGTSPGQYF. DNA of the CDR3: TGTGCCAGCAAAGGGACTTCGCCGGGGCAGTACTTC.

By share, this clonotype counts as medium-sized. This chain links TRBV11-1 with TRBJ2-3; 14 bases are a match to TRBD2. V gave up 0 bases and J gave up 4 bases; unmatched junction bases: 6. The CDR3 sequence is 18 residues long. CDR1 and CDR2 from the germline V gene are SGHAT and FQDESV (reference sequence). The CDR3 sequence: CASSLAGLAGGAADTQYF. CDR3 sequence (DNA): TGTGCCAGCAGCTTAGCTGGACTAGCGGGAGGTGCCGCAGATACGCAGTATTTT.